One T cell receptor beta chain is described in this entry. Its antigen remains unknown. This sample is part of a study of cytomegalovirus exposure and HLA in healthy donors. Across the whole study: Genetic ancestry analysis placed 81% of the 300 to 500 donors that were genotyped in the Caucasian-associated cluster.

The trim removed 1 base at V and 11 bases at J, leaving 11 bases unmatched. The CDR3 has 15 residues. Germline CDR1 and CDR2: LGHNA and YSLEER. Study observations and caveats: According to the study, 150 to 200 TCR beta chains were cytomegalovirus-associated. Cytomegalovirus status, reportedly, was diagnosed with high specificity and sensitivity by the classifier.

In the PCR, 60 Vbeta and 13 Jbeta primers were used. Some clones are missing from TCRdb's copy, which holds only in-frame ones; the method was immunoSEQ multiplex PCR. Among about 76,000 clones listed, roughly 82% were seen once. The sample comprised PBMCs. This chain joins TRBV4-3 and TRBJ2-1; 7 nucleotides line up with TRBD2. The sequence was obtained from a male donor in good health and CMV-seropositive. The CDR3, as DNA: TGCGCCAGCAGCCAAGGGGGGTGGGGGAGGGTGAAGCAGTTCTTC. It translates to CASSQGGWGRVKQFF.